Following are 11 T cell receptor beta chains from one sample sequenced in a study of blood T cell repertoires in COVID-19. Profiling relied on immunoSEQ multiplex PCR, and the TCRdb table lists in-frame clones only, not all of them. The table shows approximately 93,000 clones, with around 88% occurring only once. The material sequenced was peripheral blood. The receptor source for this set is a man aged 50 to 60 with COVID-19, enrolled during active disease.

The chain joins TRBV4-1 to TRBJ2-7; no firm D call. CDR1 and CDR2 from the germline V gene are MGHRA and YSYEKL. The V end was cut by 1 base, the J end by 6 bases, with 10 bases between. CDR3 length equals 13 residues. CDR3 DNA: TGCGCCAGCAGCCAAGTTGGCGGCTCCGAGCAGTACTTC. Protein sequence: CASSQVGGSEQYF.

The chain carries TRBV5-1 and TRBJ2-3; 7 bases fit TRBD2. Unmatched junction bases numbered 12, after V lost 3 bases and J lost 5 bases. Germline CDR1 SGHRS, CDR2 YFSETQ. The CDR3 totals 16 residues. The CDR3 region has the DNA TGCGCCAGCAGCTCCTCGCTGAGCGGGGATGGAGATACGCAGTATTTT. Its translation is CASSSSLSGDGDTQYF.

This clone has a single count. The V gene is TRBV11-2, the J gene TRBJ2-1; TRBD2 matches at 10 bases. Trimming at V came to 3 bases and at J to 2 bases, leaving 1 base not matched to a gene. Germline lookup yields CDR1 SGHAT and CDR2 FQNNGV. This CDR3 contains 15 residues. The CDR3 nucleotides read TGTGCCAGCAGCTTTACTAGCGGGGCCTACAATGAGCAGTTCTTC. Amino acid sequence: CASSFTSGAYNEQFF.

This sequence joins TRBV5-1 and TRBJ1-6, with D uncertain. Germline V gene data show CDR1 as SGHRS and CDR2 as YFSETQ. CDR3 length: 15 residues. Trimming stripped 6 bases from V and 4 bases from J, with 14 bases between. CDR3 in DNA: TGCGCCAGCACCAACGGGGAACTATATAATTCACCCCTCCACTTT. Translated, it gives CASTNGELYNSPLHF.

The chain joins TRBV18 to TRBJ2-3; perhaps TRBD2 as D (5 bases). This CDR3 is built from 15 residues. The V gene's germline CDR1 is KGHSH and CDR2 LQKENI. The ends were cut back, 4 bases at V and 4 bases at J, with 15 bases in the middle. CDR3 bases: TGTGCCAGCTCACAAACTAGTACTTCGCCAGATACGCAGTATTTT. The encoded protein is CASSQTSTSPDTQYF.

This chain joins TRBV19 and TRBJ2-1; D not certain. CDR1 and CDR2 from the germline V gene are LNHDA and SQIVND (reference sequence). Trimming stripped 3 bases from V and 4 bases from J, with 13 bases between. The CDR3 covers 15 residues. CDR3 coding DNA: TGTGCCAGTAGTATCCCCCGAGGATGGTACAATGAGCAGTTCTTC. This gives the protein CASSIPRGWYNEQFF.

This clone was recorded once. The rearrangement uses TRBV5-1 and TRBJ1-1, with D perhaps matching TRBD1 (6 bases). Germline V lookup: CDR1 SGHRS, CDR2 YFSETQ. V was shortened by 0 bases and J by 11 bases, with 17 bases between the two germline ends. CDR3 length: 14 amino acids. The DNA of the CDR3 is TGCGCCAGCAGCTTGGAGGGATCAGGGGCCGGCGCTTTCTTT. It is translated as CASSLEGSGAGAFF.

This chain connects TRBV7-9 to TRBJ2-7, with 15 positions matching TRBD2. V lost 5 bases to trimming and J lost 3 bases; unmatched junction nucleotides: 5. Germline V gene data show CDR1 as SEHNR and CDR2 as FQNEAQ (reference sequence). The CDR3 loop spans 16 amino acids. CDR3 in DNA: TGTGCCAGCAGCCCGGGACTAGCGGGGGGACTCTACGAGCAGTACTTC. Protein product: CASSPGLAGGLYEQYF.

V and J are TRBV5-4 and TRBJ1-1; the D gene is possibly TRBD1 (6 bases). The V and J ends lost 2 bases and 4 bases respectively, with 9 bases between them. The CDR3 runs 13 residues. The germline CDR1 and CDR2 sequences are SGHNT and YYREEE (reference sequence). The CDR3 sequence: CASSFRGPTEAFF. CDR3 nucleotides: TGTGCCAGCAGCTTCAGGGGCCCCACTGAAGCTTTCTTT. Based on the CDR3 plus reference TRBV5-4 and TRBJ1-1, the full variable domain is ETGVTQSPTHLIKTRGQQVTLRCSSQSGHNTVSWYQQALGQGPQFIFQYYREEENGRGNFPPRFSGLQFPNYSSELNVNALELDDSALYLCASSFRGPTEAFFGQGTRLTVV.

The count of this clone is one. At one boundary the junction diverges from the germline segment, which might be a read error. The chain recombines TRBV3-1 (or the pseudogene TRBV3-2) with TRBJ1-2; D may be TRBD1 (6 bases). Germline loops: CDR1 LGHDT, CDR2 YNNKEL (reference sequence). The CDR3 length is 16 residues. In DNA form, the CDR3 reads TGTGCCAGCAGCCCACCTGGCAGGGGCGGGTTTTATGACTACACCTTC. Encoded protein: CASSPPGRGGFYDYTF.

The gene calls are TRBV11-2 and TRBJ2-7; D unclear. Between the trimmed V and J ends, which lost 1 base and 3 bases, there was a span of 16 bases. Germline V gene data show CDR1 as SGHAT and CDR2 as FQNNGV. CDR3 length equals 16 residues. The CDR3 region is CASSLASPDLGYEQYF. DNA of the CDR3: TGTGCCAGCAGCTTAGCGAGCCCCGACCTAGGCTACGAGCAGTACTTC. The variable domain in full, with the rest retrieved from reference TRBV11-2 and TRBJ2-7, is EAGVAQSPRYKIIEKRQSVAFWCNPISGHATLYWYQQILGQGPKLLIQFQNNGVVDDSQLPKDRFSAERLKGVDSTLKIQPAKLEDSAVYLCASSLASPDLGYEQYFGPGTRLTVT.